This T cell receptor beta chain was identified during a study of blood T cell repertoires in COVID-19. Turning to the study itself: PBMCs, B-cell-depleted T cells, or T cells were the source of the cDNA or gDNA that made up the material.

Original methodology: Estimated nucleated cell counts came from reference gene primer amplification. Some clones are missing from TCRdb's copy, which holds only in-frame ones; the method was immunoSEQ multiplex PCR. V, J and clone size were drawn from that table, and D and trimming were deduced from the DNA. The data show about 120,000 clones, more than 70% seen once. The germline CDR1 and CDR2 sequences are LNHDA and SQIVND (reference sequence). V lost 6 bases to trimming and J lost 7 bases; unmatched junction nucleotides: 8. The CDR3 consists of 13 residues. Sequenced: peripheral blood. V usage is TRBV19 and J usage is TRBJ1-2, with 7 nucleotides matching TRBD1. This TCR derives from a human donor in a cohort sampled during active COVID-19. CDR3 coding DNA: TGTGCCAGTAGGGGGACAGTCACTCGTGGCTACACCTTC. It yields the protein CASRGTVTRGYTF.